This is a list of T cell receptor beta chains from one sample in a study of blood T cell repertoires in COVID-19. Assay used: immunoSEQ multiplex PCR; TCRdb lists only in-frame clones, some missing. This table has more than 95,000 clones, just over 90% appearing once. Sequenced input: peripheral blood. The receptors derive from a man between 60 and 75 years old with acute or convalescent COVID-19. CDR3s include the opening cysteine and the closing phenylalanine or tryptophan. Fields, in order: clone size, CDR3 length, V gene, J gene, D gene, CDR3 DNA, CDR3 protein. The D gene is left open where the match is weak. Part of the rows lack a size; the others show once, few, many or a class for expanded clones.

size: once
length: 13
V: TRBV12-3/TRBV12-4
J: TRBJ1-1
D: NA
DNA: TGTGCCAGCCGGAATTCAGGGGTAACTGAAGCTTTCTTT
CDR3: CASRNSGVTEAFF

size: NA
length: 14
V: TRBV3-1/TRBV3-2
J: TRBJ1-2
D: NA
DNA: TGTGCCAGCAGCCGGGTCACAGTAGACTATGGCTACACCTTC
CDR3: CASSRVTVDYGYTF

size: NA
length: 15
V: TRBV6-6
J: TRBJ1-3
D: TRBD1
DNA: TGTGCCAGCAGTCGACAGGGGGCGCAGGGAAACACCATATATTTT
CDR3: CASSRQGAQGNTIYF

size: NA
length: 15
V: TRBV6-5
J: TRBJ1-6
D: NA
DNA: TGTGCCAGCAGACCCGACAGCTCCTATAATTCACCCCTCCACTTT
CDR3: CASRPDSSYNSPLHF

size: NA
length: 14
V: TRBV25-1
J: TRBJ1-6
D: NA
DNA: TGTGCCAGCAGGCAGGTCGCCTATAATTCACCCCTCCACTTT
CDR3: CASRQVAYNSPLHF

size: NA
length: 13
V: TRBV30
J: TRBJ1-5
D: NA
DNA: TGTGCCTGGAGTTCACAGGGCAATCAGCCCCAGCATTTT
CDR3: CAWSSQGNQPQHF

size: NA
length: 14
V: TRBV7-2
J: TRBJ1-4
D: NA
DNA: TGTGCCAGCAGGCCGGGAGGAGCTAATGAAAAACTGTTTTTT
CDR3: CASRPGGANEKLFF

size: once
length: 14
V: TRBV5-8
J: TRBJ1-1
D: NA
DNA: TGTGCCAGCAGTTTTGGGACTGCGAACACTGAAGCTTTCTTT
CDR3: CASSFGTANTEAFF

size: NA
length: 14
V: TRBV27
J: TRBJ1-4
D: NA
DNA: TGTGCCAGCAGTTTGGAGGGCATTAATGAAAAACTGTTTTTT
CDR3: CASSLEGINEKLFF

size: NA
length: 13
V: TRBV20-1
J: TRBJ1-1
D: NA
DNA: TGCAGTGCTAGTGAGACAAGCAACACTGAAGCTTTCTTT
CDR3: CSASETSNTEAFF

size: NA
length: 14
V: TRBV18
J: TRBJ1-1
D: NA
DNA: TGTGCCAGCTCAGGGATTGGGAGGAACACTGAAGCTTTCTTT
CDR3: CASSGIGRNTEAFF